The source of this T cell receptor (beta chain) is a study of blood T cell repertoires in COVID-19. Study-wide background: Collection of acute and convalescent COVID-19 samples took place in the United States, Italy and Spain. PBMCs, B-cell-depleted T cells, or T cells provided the cDNA or gDNA that made up the material.

There are 18 residues in the CDR3. V shed 4 bases and J 2 bases; nucleotides not matched to a gene: 10. Germline V lookup: CDR1 SGHRS, CDR2 YFSETQ. In the original workflow: Reference gene primer amplification yielded estimated nucleated cell counts. TCRdb keeps only in-frame clones here, not all; method: immunoSEQ multiplex PCR. The V and J calls and the clone size are those of that table, but D and trimming were determined from the DNA. Found here are about 210,000 clones, 70% to 90% of them singletons; the top ten hold about 0.72%. This TCR derives from a woman in her seventies with acute or convalescent COVID-19. The chain employs TRBV5-1 and TRBJ2-6, with 9 bases lining up with TRBD1. Sample: peripheral blood. CDR3 residues: CASSDRDRVITGANVLTF. CDR3 nucleotide sequence: TGCGCCAGCAGCGACCGGGACAGGGTTATCACTGGGGCCAACGTCCTGACTTTC.